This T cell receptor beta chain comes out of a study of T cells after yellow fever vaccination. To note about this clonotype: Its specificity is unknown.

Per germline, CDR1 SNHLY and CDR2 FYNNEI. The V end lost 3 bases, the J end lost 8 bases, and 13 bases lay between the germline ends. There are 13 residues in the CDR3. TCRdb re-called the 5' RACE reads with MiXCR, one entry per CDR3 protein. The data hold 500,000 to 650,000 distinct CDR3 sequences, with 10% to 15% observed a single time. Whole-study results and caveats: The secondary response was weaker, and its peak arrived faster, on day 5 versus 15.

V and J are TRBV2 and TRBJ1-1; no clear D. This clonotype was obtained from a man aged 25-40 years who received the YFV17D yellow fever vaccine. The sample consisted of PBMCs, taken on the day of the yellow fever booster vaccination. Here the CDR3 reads CASSEREAKEAFF. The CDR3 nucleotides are TGTGCCAGCAGTGAGCGGGAGGCGAAAGAAGCTTTCTTT.